These 28 T cell receptor beta chains originate from one sample sequenced in a study of blood T cell repertoires in COVID-19. Only in-frame clones appear in the TCRdb table, and some are missing; sequencing was by immunoSEQ multiplex PCR. This table holds some 150,000 clones, about 83% found once. Sequenced sample: peripheral blood. These receptors all stem from a woman aged 55-70 years with COVID-19, enrolled during active disease.

This chain connects TRBV5-1 to TRBJ1-4; D is ambiguous. V lost 1 base to trimming and J lost 8 bases, with 12 bases between them. The germline gives CDR1 SGHRS, CDR2 YFSETQ. The CDR3 totals 14 residues. The CDR3 coding sequence is TGCGCCAGCAGCTTGCGGGGTGCGGGAGAAAAACTGTTTTTT. The encoded protein is CASSLRGAGEKLFF.

The CDR3 loop is CASSLQGGEKLFF. The DNA for the CDR3 is TGTGCCAGCAGCTTGCAGGGAGGGGAAAAACTGTTTTTT. The chain recombines TRBV5-4 with TRBJ1-4, with TRBD1 as a possible D gene (5 bases). V was pared by 1 base and J by 8 bases, with 9 bases between. The CDR3 runs to 13 residues. Germline V lookup: CDR1 SGHNT, CDR2 YYREEE (reference sequence).

The V call is TRBV5-1, the J call TRBJ2-5; TRBD2 aligns across 7 bases. V dropped 0 bases and J dropped 5; count of bases not matched to a gene: 7. The CDR3 is 15 amino acids. Germline CDR1 is SGHRS and CDR2 is YFSETQ. CDR3 residues: CASSLAGGSDETQYF. CDR3 DNA: TGCGCCAGCAGCTTGGCTGGCGGGAGCGATGAGACCCAGTACTTC.

The CDR3 here is CASSVQGLRTGELFF. DNA for the CDR3: TGTGCCAGCAGCGTTCAGGGTTTACGCACCGGGGAGCTGTTTTTT. The chain employs TRBV7-2 and TRBJ2-2, with D possibly TRBD1 on 5 matching bases. Germline-derived CDR1 and CDR2 are SGHTA and FQGNSA. The CDR3 is 15 residues long. V lost 5 bases and J lost 4, with 14 bases in between.

The V call is TRBV5-1, the J call TRBJ1-1; D not certain. The V and J ends lost 6 bases and 3 bases respectively, with 21 bases between them. This CDR3 has 16 amino acids. Looked up from germline, CDR1 is SGHRS and CDR2 is YFSETQ. CDR3 DNA sequence: TGCGCCAGCACCCGGGGAGGGATGGTGGTTGACACTGAAGCTTTCTTT. It codes for CASTRGGMVVDTEAFF.

This chain uses TRBV7-9 with TRBJ1-5; D unclear. Germline loops: CDR1 SEHNR, CDR2 FQNEAQ (reference sequence). The CDR3 length is 13 residues. V was clipped by 2 bases and J by 6 bases, with 8 bases between them. The CDR3 protein is CASSLKGSQPQHF. Written as DNA, the CDR3 is TGTGCCAGCAGCTTAAAAGGGAGTCAGCCCCAGCATTTT. The full variable domain, rest sourced from reference TRBV7-9 and TRBJ1-5, is DTGVSQNPRHKITKRGQNVTFRCDPISEHNRLYWYRQTLGQGPEFLTYFQNEAQLEKSRLLSDRFSAERPKGSFSTLEIQRTEQGDSAMYLCASSLKGSQPQHFGDGTRLSIL.

The chain employs TRBV2 and TRBJ2-2, with no clear D. From germline, CDR1 is SNHLY and CDR2 FYNNEI. CDR3 length equals 13 residues. The germline V and J ends were trimmed by 3 bases and 5 bases, with 7 bases remaining between them. CDR3 in DNA: TGTGCCAGCAGTGAGGCGAGGACCGGGGAGCTGTTTTTT. As protein: CASSEARTGELFF. Filled out from reference TRBV2 and TRBJ2-2, the complete variable domain reads EPEVTQTPSHQVTQMGQEVILRCVPISNHLYFYWYRQILGQKVEFLVSFYNNEISEKSEIFDDQFSVERPDGSNFTLKIRSTKLEDSAMYFCASSEARTGELFFGEGSRLTVL.

The V gene is TRBV7-9, the J gene TRBJ1-3, with no clear D. There are 15 residues in the CDR3. Germline V CDR1 and CDR2: SEHNR, FQNEAQ (reference sequence). V was cut by 2 bases and J by 0 bases, with 8 bases left in between. This CDR3 reads CASSLSMSSGNTIYF. Written as DNA, the CDR3 is TGTGCCAGCAGCTTATCGATGAGCTCTGGAAACACCATATATTTT.

This clone has just a few counts. V gene TRBV5-5 combines with J gene TRBJ2-3; tentatively, D is TRBD1 (6 bases). Per the germline V gene, CDR1 is SGHKS and CDR2 is YYEKEE (reference sequence). This CDR3 comprises 17 residues. Trimming left V 4 bases short and J 1 base short, with 19 bases between. The CDR3 region has the DNA TGTGCCAGCAGCCCCGACAGGAAGGCCCCCGGCACAGATACGCAGTATTTT. It is translated as CASSPDRKAPGTDTQYF.

The V and J genes are TRBV14 and TRBJ2-5; 8 bases are shared with TRBD1. CDR3 length: 15 residues. Germline CDR1 SGHDN, CDR2 FVKESK. V was clipped by 1 base and J by 9 bases; unmatched bases: 10. CDR3 sequence (DNA): TGTGCCAGCAGCCAAGTGCCAGGGGGCAAGGTGGCCCAGTACTTC. Translating it yields CASSQVPGGKVAQYF.

The rearrangement links TRBV7-9 to TRBJ1-6; tentatively, D is TRBD1 (5 bases). This CDR3 has 13 residues. V lost 1 base, J lost 10 bases, and 8 bases lay in between. Germline-derived CDR1 and CDR2 are SEHNR and FQNEAQ (reference sequence). CDR3 region: CASSLGGDSPLHF. CDR3 nucleotide sequence: TGTGCCAGCAGCTTAGGGGGGGACTCACCCCTCCACTTT.

The rearrangement joins TRBV18 to TRBJ1-6; D unresolved. The V gene lost 3 bases and the J gene lost 8 bases, with 8 bases spanning the gap. This CDR3 has 13 amino acids. Germline CDR1 reads KGHSH; CDR2 reads LQKENI. In DNA form, the CDR3 reads TGTGCCAGCTCACCGACTTACGATTCACCCCTCCACTTT. This translates into CASSPTYDSPLHF.

This clone came up a few times. J is TRBJ1-5 and V is TRBV30; 10 positions match TRBD1. The J segment lost 4 bases and the V segment lost 3 bases, leaving 9 bases of the junction unmatched. CDR1 and CDR2 (germline): GTSNPN, SVGIG (reference sequence). The CDR3 length is 16 residues. In DNA, the CDR3 is TGTGCCTGGAGGGAGGGACAGGGGAGCACTAATCAGCCCCAGCATTTT. This encodes CAWREGQGSTNQPQHF. Drawing the rest from reference TRBV30 and TRBJ1-5, the complete variable domain is SQTIHQWPATLVQPVGSPLSLECTVEGTSNPNLYWYRQAAGRGLQLLFYSVGIGQISSEVPQNLSASRPQDRQFILSSKKLLLSDSGFYLCAWREGQGSTNQPQHFGDGTRLSIL.

The genes are TRBV3-1 (or the pseudogene TRBV3-2) and TRBJ1-2, with a tentative D call TRBD1 (6 bases). V lost 4 bases to trimming and J lost 4 bases, with 13 bases between them. The CDR3 runs to 14 residues. Germline V lookup: CDR1 LGHDT, CDR2 YNNKEL (reference sequence). In DNA, the CDR3 is TGTGCCAGCAGCCTCCCGGACAGTTTCTATGGCTACACCTTC. Residues: CASSLPDSFYGYTF.

The chain links TRBV5-5 to TRBJ2-3; the match to TRBD2 covers 7 bases. The CDR3 covers 17 residues. Germline lookup yields CDR1 SGHKS and CDR2 YYEKEE (reference sequence). The junction had 13 bases not matched to a gene; V was cut back by 0 bases and J by 6 bases. CDR3 DNA sequence: TGTGCCAGCAGCTTGGCCCCGACAGCGGGGAGGCCGGATACGCAGTATTTT. Amino acids: CASSLAPTAGRPDTQYF.

V is TRBV27 and J is TRBJ1-2; D remains ambiguous. V gave up 0 bases and J gave up 8 bases, with 16 bases separating them. Germline-derived CDR1 and CDR2 are MNHEY and SMNVEV (reference sequence). The CDR3 totals 15 residues. The CDR3 bases are TGTGCCAGCAGTTTATCCCGGGAGGCCTCCTCCGGCTACACCTTC. Its translation: CASSLSREASSGYTF.

The gene calls are TRBV6-5 and TRBJ2-7; 11 bases are a match to TRBD2. This CDR3 region has 15 residues. CDR1 and CDR2 (germline): MNHEY, SVGAGI. The V and J ends lost 6 bases and 2 bases, in that order; junction bases with no gene match: 6. The CDR3 DNA is TGTGCCAGCAGCCTGACTAGCGGGGCTCCCTACGAGCAGTACTTC. This translates into CASSLTSGAPYEQYF.

The chain employs TRBV5-1 and TRBJ1-3; 7 nucleotides line up with TRBD1. The CDR3 has 15 amino acids. Germline V lookup: CDR1 SGHRS, CDR2 YFSETQ. V lost 4 bases to trimming and J lost 6 bases; unmatched junction nucleotides: 10. The CDR3 protein is CASSPREGGENTIYF. In nucleotides, the CDR3 is TGCGCCAGCAGCCCCCGAGAAGGGGGCGAAAACACCATATATTTT.

V and J are TRBV7-9 and TRBJ2-3; a possible D gene is TRBD1 (5 bases). Germline CDR1 reads SEHNR; CDR2 reads FQNEAQ (reference sequence). CDR3 length equals 11 residues. The V end lost 10 bases, the J end lost 4 bases, and 9 bases lay between the germline ends. The CDR3 region has the DNA TGTGCCAATGGGGCGGCAGATACGCAGTATTTT. The encoded protein is CANGAADTQYF.

The rearrangement links TRBV18 to TRBJ1-1; D may be TRBD1 (6 bases). The CDR3 covers 12 residues. Germline-derived CDR1 and CDR2 are KGHSH and LQKENI. The germline V and J ends were trimmed by 5 bases and 5 bases, with 9 bases remaining between them. The CDR3 reads CASSEGGTEAFF. The CDR3 DNA reads as TGTGCCAGCTCAGAAGGGGGTACTGAAGCTTTCTTT.

This clone was seen only a few times. The J gene is TRBJ1-4, the V gene TRBV2; TRBD1 agrees at 7 bases. The CDR3 totals 14 residues. Germline CDR1 is SNHLY and CDR2 is FYNNEI. J gave up 6 bases and V 5 bases, and 6 bases lay outside the gene matches. CDR3 amino acids: CASSNRGGDEKLFF. CDR3 sequence (DNA): TGTGCCAGCAGTAACAGGGGTGGGGATGAAAAACTGTTTTTT. Based on the CDR3 plus reference TRBV2 and TRBJ1-4, the full variable domain is EPEVTQTPSHQVTQMGQEVILRCVPISNHLYFYWYRQILGQKVEFLVSFYNNEISEKSEIFDDQFSVERPDGSNFTLKIRSTKLEDSAMYFCASSNRGGDEKLFFGSGTQLSVL.

V and J are TRBV5-5 and TRBJ2-5; TRBD1 matches 8 bases. Germline V gene data show CDR1 as SGHKS and CDR2 as YYEKEE (reference sequence). V was clipped by 0 bases and J by 4 bases; unmatched bases: 5. The length of the CDR3 is 15 residues. CDR3 coding DNA: TGTGCCAGCAGCTTGGTGGGTACAGGGGGAGAGACCCAGTACTTC. Translation gives CASSLVGTGGETQYF.

The rearrangement links TRBV9 to TRBJ1-1, with TRBD1 as a possible D gene (5 bases). Trimming left V 0 bases short and J 5 bases short, with 17 bases between. Germline CDR1 SGDLS, CDR2 YYNGEE. The CDR3 spans 16 residues. CDR3 DNA sequence: TGTGCCAGCAGCGTAGCTGGGGCGGGGAATTGGACTGAAGCTTTCTTT. It specifies CASSVAGAGNWTEAFF.

V gene TRBV7-3 combines with J gene TRBJ2-2; 7 bases map to TRBD1. CDR1 and CDR2 (germline): SGHTA, FQGTGA. The ends lost 1 base at V and 1 base at J; junction bases unmatched: 0. The CDR3 is 15 amino acids. CDR3 bases: TGTGCCAGCAGCTTAAGGACAGGGAACACCGGGGAGCTGTTTTTT. It yields the protein CASSLRTGNTGELFF.

This chain connects TRBV18 to TRBJ2-2; 9 bases are a match to TRBD1. The J segment lost 6 bases and the V segment lost 3 bases, leaving 5 bases of the junction unmatched. The V gene's germline CDR1 is KGHSH and CDR2 LQKENI. This CDR3 is built from 15 residues. The CDR3 region is CASSPGQGFAGELFF. CDR3 DNA sequence: TGTGCCAGCTCACCGGGACAGGGTTTTGCCGGGGAGCTGTTTTTT.

The table lists this clone with a few counts. This chain links TRBV19 with TRBJ2-1, with 9 bases matching TRBD2. The germline CDR1 and CDR2 sequences are LNHDA and SQIVND (reference sequence). J gave up 5 bases and V 4 bases, and 9 bases lay outside the gene matches. The CDR3 has 16 amino acids. CDR3 nucleotide sequence: TGTGCCAGTAGTAAACGGGTCCTAGCGGGAAACAATGAGCAGTTCTTC. Its translation is CASSKRVLAGNNEQFF.

This clone was found once. The rearrangement links TRBV5-4 to TRBJ2-5; 7 bases are a match to TRBD1. J lost 5 bases, V lost 4 bases, and 11 bases had no gene match. The CDR3 loop spans 15 amino acids. The germline CDR1 and CDR2 sequences are SGHNT and YYREEE (reference sequence). The CDR3 loop reads CASSKREGAVETQYF. The CDR3 DNA is TGTGCCAGCAGCAAACGCGAGGGGGCTGTGGAGACCCAGTACTTC.

The chain couples TRBV23-1 to TRBJ1-3, with no clear D. TRBV23-1 is an ORF, and what it does is uncertain. V was clipped by 3 bases and J by 8 bases, with 11 bases between them. This CDR3 is built from 13 residues. As DNA, the CDR3 is TGCGCCAGCAGTCAGGGGAGGGCGGACACCATATATTTT. Residues: CASSQGRADTIYF.